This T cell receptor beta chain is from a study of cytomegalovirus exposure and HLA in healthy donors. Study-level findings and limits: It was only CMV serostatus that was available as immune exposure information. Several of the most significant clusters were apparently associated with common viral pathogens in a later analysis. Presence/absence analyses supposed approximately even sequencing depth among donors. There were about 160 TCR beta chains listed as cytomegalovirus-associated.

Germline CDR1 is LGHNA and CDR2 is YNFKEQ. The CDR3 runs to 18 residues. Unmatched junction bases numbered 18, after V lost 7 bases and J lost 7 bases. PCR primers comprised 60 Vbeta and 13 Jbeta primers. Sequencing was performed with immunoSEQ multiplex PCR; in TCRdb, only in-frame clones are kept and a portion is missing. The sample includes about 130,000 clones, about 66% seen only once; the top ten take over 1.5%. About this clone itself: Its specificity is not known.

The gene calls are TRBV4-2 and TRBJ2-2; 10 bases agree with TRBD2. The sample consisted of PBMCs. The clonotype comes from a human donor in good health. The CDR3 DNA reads TGTGCCAGCACGGGACTAGCGATTGGGGAAAGGAAGATCGGGGAGCTGTTTTTT. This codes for CASTGLAIGERKIGELFF.